One and the same sample provided the 6 T cell receptor beta chains below, sequenced in a study of memory CD8 T cells in hepatitis C reinfection. Profiling relied on immunoSEQ multiplex PCR, and the TCRdb table lists in-frame clones only, not all of them. Of 50,000 or so clones listed, around 92% were seen once; the top ten hold 1%. Noted time point: pre-reinfection, 55 to 20 weeks before reinfection detection. TCR sequencing was done directly ex vivo on sorted cells, without expansion in vitro. Sequencing was done on a sample of naive CD8+ T cells sorted from blood. The receptors come from a young man with hepatitis C virus infection.

The CDR3, as DNA: TGTGCCAGCAGTTCGAGTGGCGGGGAGCTGTTTTTT. This translates into CASSSSGGELFF. V is TRBV27 and J is TRBJ2-2; D is unclear. Germline V gene lookup returns CDR1 MNHEY and CDR2 SMNVEV (reference sequence). This CDR3 contains 12 residues. V lost 4 bases and J 7 bases, leaving 7 bases between the germline ends.

The V call is TRBV19, the J call TRBJ1-3; unclear D gene. The V end was cut by 0 bases, the J end by 2 bases, with 11 bases between. The CDR3 sequence is 16 residues long. Looked up from germline, CDR1 is LNHDA and CDR2 is SQIVND (reference sequence). The CDR3 region has the DNA TGTGCCAGTAGTATAGATCAACGGGATACTGGAAACACCATATATTTT. Its translation is CASSIDQRDTGNTIYF.

The V and J genes are TRBV28 and TRBJ2-1; 10 bases align to TRBD2. The germline V gene encodes CDR1 MDHEN and CDR2 SYDVKM. CDR3 length: 14 residues. V dropped 5 bases and J dropped 7; count of bases not matched to a gene: 5. The CDR3 nucleotides read TGTGCCAGCAGTGTAGCGGGAGGTGGTAATGAGCAGTTCTTC. This encodes CASSVAGGGNEQFF.

The chain links TRBV14 to TRBJ2-7; 8 bases are shared with TRBD1. Per the germline V gene, CDR1 is SGHDN and CDR2 is FVKESK. This CDR3 has 13 amino acids. The V and J ends lost 3 bases and 7 bases, in that order; junction bases with no gene match: 5. In nucleotides, the CDR3 is TGTGCCAGCAGCCATCAGGGGGCGGAGGAGCAGTACTTC. Its translation is CASSHQGAEEQYF.

This chain uses TRBV27 with TRBJ1-2; 7 nucleotides align to TRBD1. With V trimmed by 3 bases and J by 4 bases, 8 bases remained unmatched. The CDR3 loop spans 15 amino acids. In germline, CDR1 is MNHEY, CDR2 SMNVEV (reference sequence). As DNA, the CDR3 is TGTGCCAGCAGTTTGCGAGGGGGCGTGGCCTATGGCTACACCTTC. It yields the protein CASSLRGGVAYGYTF.

V usage is TRBV9 and J usage is TRBJ2-3; D is possibly TRBD2 (5 bases). CDR1 is SGDLS and CDR2 is YYNGEE in the germline V gene. Between the trimmed V and J ends, which lost 0 bases and 4 bases, there was a span of 6 bases. The length of the CDR3 is 13 residues. CDR3 in amino acids: CASSVGGSDTQYF. The CDR3 DNA reads as TGTGCCAGCAGCGTAGGAGGGTCAGATACGCAGTATTTT.